The clone carrying this TCR beta chain showed up just a few times. There are 17 residues in the CDR3. The V segment lost 3 bases and the J segment 4 bases; nucleotides outside the gene matches: 10. This sample is part of a study of T-cell memory formation after mild COVID-19. TCRdb passed the 5' RACE reads through MiXCR, listing each CDR3 protein once. Altogether about 540,000 distinct CDR3 sequences are present, roughly 20% being singletons, with the ten largest covering under 15%. The sequenced sample was PBMCs or a T cell subset sorted from them (not recorded which). The sequence derives from an adult woman who had mild COVID-19 (a few samples of this study predate the infection). Cell type and time point are not known. J is TRBJ2-5 and V is TRBV12-3 or TRBV12-4; 11 positions match TRBD1. The DNA of the CDR3 is TGTGCCAGCAGTTTTACCGGGACAGGGGGTTTGGGAGAGACCCAGTACTTC. The encoded protein is CASSFTGTGGLGETQYF.